Shown below are 19 T cell receptor beta chains from a single sample sequenced in a study of T-cell reconstitution after alpha-beta-depleted transplantation in children. This sample's TCRbeta library carried unique molecular identifier barcodes. TCRdb used MiXCR to reprocess the PCR reads, holding one entry per CDR3 protein. This sample has fewer than 250,000 distinct CDR3 sequences, with around 7.8% found just once. The sequencing used PBMCs, mostly from graft donor cells, collected 180 days after TCRalphabeta/CD19-depleted stem cell transplant. All receptors derive from a male patient younger than 18 who had a stem cell transplant for acute lymphoblastic leukemia, so the T cells may come from the graft donor.

At least ten counts were recorded for this clonotype. The chain recombines TRBV7-2 with TRBJ2-3, with TRBD2 identical over 7 bases. CDR1 and CDR2 (germline): SGHTA, FQGNSA. The CDR3 has 16 amino acids. V shed 2 bases, J shed 0 bases, and the junction held 5 bases outside the gene matches. The CDR3 DNA reads as TGTGCCAGCAGCTTAATTAGCGGGCTTAGCACAGATACGCAGTATTTT. As protein: CASSLISGLSTDTQYF.

This clonotype was counted many times. This chain joins TRBV7-9 and TRBJ2-4, with D unresolved. V lost 5 bases and J 0 bases, leaving 14 bases between the germline ends. The CDR3 totals 16 residues. Per the germline V gene, CDR1 is SEHNR and CDR2 is FQNEAQ (reference sequence). The CDR3 region is CASSLTGFLAKNIQYF. As DNA, the CDR3 is TGTGCCAGCAGCCTCACCGGATTCTTAGCCAAAAACATTCAGTACTTC. The full variable domain, completed using reference TRBV7-9 and TRBJ2-4, is DTGVSQNPRHKITKRGQNVTFRCDPISEHNRLYWYRQTLGQGPEFLTYFQNEAQLEKSRLLSDRFSAERPKGSFSTLEIQRTEQGDSAMYLCASSLTGFLAKNIQYFGAGTRLSVL.

In this sample, this clonotype turned up many times. The J gene is TRBJ2-1, the V gene TRBV20-1, with TRBD1 as a possible D gene (6 bases). Germline V lookup: CDR1 DFQATT, CDR2 SNEGSKA (reference sequence). Trimming took 6 bases from V and 2 from J, leaving 17 bases between them. The CDR3 extends over 15 amino acids. The CDR3 loop is CSAPNTGTPYNEQFF. DNA of the CDR3: TGCAGTGCCCCTAACACAGGGACCCCCTACAATGAGCAGTTCTTC.

This clonotype appeared many times. The chain employs TRBV28 and TRBJ1-1; D unresolved. The CDR3 covers 13 residues. With 2 bases removed from V and 4 bases from J, the gap between germline ends came to 8 bases. CDR1 is MDHEN and CDR2 is SYDVKM in the germline V gene. CDR3 in amino acids: CASSLPGVTEAFF. CDR3 DNA sequence: TGTGCCAGCAGTTTACCTGGGGTCACTGAAGCTTTCTTT.

With respect to this clonotype: One end of the junction varies from germline; a read error may be responsible. The chain has TRBV27 and TRBJ2-7; D may be TRBD1 (5 bases). This CDR3 has 13 amino acids. In germline, CDR1 is MNHEY, CDR2 SMNVEV (reference sequence). CDR3 in amino acids: CASCLTATYEQYF. DNA for the CDR3: TGTGCCAGCTGTTTGACAGCTACCTACGAGCAGTACTTC.

This clonotype was seen many times. CDR3: CASSYNFPHTGEREQYF. The CDR3 bases are TGTGCCAGCAGCTACAACTTTCCGCACACAGGGGAGAGGGAGCAGTACTTC. The V call is TRBV7-2, the J call TRBJ2-7; 7 bases agree with TRBD1. The CDR3 is made up of 17 amino acids. CDR1 is SGHTA and CDR2 is FQGNSA in the germline V gene. J lost 7 bases, V lost 4 bases, and 19 bases had no gene match. Full variable domain (remainder filled in from reference TRBV7-2 and TRBJ2-7): GAGVSQSPSNKVTEKGKDVELRCDPISGHTALYWYRQSLGQGLEFLIYFQGNSAPDKSGLPSDRFSAERTGGSVSTLTIQRTQQEDSAVYLCASSYNFPHTGEREQYFGPGTRLTVT.

This clonotype was seen repeatedly, ten times or more. The chain carries TRBV6-1 and TRBJ2-1, with TRBD1 identical over 9 bases. The CDR3 spans 15 residues. J lost 3 bases, V lost 6 bases, and 6 bases had no gene match. CDR1 and CDR2 from the germline V gene are MNHNS and SASEGT. The CDR3 nucleotides read TGTGCCAGCAGCATGGGACAGGGCTTCTACAATGAGCAGTTCTTC. Its translation is CASSMGQGFYNEQFF.

This clonotype has a handful of counts. The rearrangement links TRBV7-3 to TRBJ2-5, with 7 bases that match TRBD2. With 1 base clipped from V and 2 bases from J, the junction kept 1 base outside the gene matches. Per germline, CDR1 SGHTA and CDR2 FQGTGA. This CDR3 has 14 residues. CDR3 sequence: CASSLNGGQETQYF. In DNA, the CDR3 is TGTGCCAGCAGCTTAAACGGGGGGCAAGAGACCCAGTACTTC.

This clonotype was detected ten times or more. This chain uses TRBV4-1 with TRBJ2-2; D remains ambiguous. Trimming left V 0 bases short and J 4 bases short, with 12 bases between. Germline V gene sequence: CDR1 MGHRA, CDR2 YSYEKL. This CDR3 is 16 amino acids long. The chain's CDR3 is CASSQDGRISTGELFF. DNA of the CDR3: TGCGCCAGCAGCCAAGATGGAAGGATTTCCACCGGGGAGCTGTTTTTT.

This clonotype was detected ten times or more. The chain combines TRBV7-2 with TRBJ2-7, with TRBD2 identical over 7 bases. This CDR3 is 14 amino acids long. After removal of 2 bases from V and 4 bases from J, the junction contained 5 bases not matched to a gene. In germline, CDR1 is SGHTA, CDR2 FQGNSA. The CDR3 DNA reads TGTGCCAGCAGCTTAAGGTTGGGGGGGTACGAGCAGTACTTC. It is translated as CASSLRLGGYEQYF.

This clonotype has more than one count but fewer than ten. The chain is built from TRBV5-5 and TRBJ2-7; D perhaps matches TRBD2 (5 bases). The CDR3 is 14 amino acids. V lost 4 bases, J lost 1 base, and 12 bases lay in between. Germline assignment: CDR1 SGHKS and CDR2 YYEKEE (reference sequence). The CDR3 loop is CASSQHRGSYEQYF. Here the CDR3 DNA reads TGTGCCAGCAGCCAACACCGGGGATCCTACGAGCAGTACTTC.

The J gene is TRBJ2-1, the V gene TRBV24-1; tentatively, D is TRBD2 (5 bases). There are 13 residues in the CDR3. V dropped 9 bases and J dropped 5 bases, with 13 bases sitting between them. In germline, CDR1 is KGHDR, CDR2 SFDVKD. CDR3 in amino acids: CATEEGGNNEQFF. The CDR3 nucleotides are TGTGCCACCGAAGAGGGCGGAAACAATGAGCAGTTCTTC.

Many counts were recorded for this clonotype. The rearrangement uses TRBV6-2 or TRBV6-3 and TRBJ2-1, with 10 nucleotides matching TRBD1. Unmatched junction bases numbered 6, after V lost 2 bases and J lost 8 bases. CDR3 length equals 15 residues. In germline, CDR1 is MNHEY, CDR2 SVGEGT. The CDR3 here is CASSYVGTGVDEQFF. The CDR3 nucleotides read TGTGCCAGCAGTTACGTCGGGACAGGGGTCGATGAGCAGTTCTTC.

This clonotype has at least ten counts. The V and J genes are TRBV10-3 and TRBJ1-3; possibly TRBD1 for D (5 bases). Trimming stripped 6 bases from V and 7 bases from J, with 16 bases between. The CDR3 is 14 amino acids. CDR1 and CDR2 (germline): ENHRY, SYGVKD. CDR3 nucleotide sequence: TGTGCCATCAGCCATGACAGCGCGGGGAACACCATATATTTT. Translation gives CAISHDSAGNTIYF.

This clonotype was recorded many times. The chain couples TRBV5-1 to TRBJ2-6; unclear D gene. Germline CDR1 is SGHRS and CDR2 is YFSETQ. Between the trimmed V and J ends, which lost 2 bases and 0 bases, there was a span of 6 bases. There are 15 residues in the CDR3. The CDR3 reads CASSFPGSGANVLTF. The CDR3 coding sequence is TGCGCCAGCAGCTTTCCCGGCTCTGGGGCCAACGTCCTGACTTTC.

In regard to this clonotype: A much larger clonotype is one base distant, so this may be a read error. J is TRBJ2-7 and V is TRBV27; possible D gene TRBD2, 6 bases. V dropped 7 bases and J dropped 1 base, with 14 bases sitting between them. This CDR3 spans 14 amino acids. CDR1 MNHEY and CDR2 SMNVEV come from the germline V gene (reference sequence). CDR3 sequence: CASKGGVGSYEQYF. The CDR3 DNA sequence: TGTGCCAGCAAAGGAGGGGTGGGATCCTACGAGCAGTACTTC.

This clonotype was counted at least ten times. The rearrangement uses TRBV18 and TRBJ1-5; weak D call: TRBD1 (5 bases). The CDR3 covers 16 residues. The germline CDR1 and CDR2 sequences are KGHSH and LQKENI. Trimming took off 5 bases at V and 0 bases at J, with 14 bases between the two ends. The CDR3 reads CASSFDAGYSNQPQHF. Written as DNA, the CDR3 is TGTGCCAGCTCATTCGACGCAGGGTATAGCAATCAGCCCCAGCATTTT.

Concerning this clonotype: Being one base from a much bigger clone, this may be a read error. No conserved phenylalanine or tryptophan is present at the end of the CDR3, so a read error is the likely explanation. The rearrangement uses TRBV4-3 and TRBJ1-5, with D possibly being TRBD1 (5 bases). There are 13 residues in the CDR3. Germline V gene data show CDR1 as LGHNA and CDR2 as YSLEER. With 2 bases removed from V and 9 bases from J, the gap between germline ends came to 11 bases. For the CDR3, the DNA is TGCGCCAGCAGCCAACATGAGGGGAGGCCCCAGCATTGT. Translated: CASSQHEGRPQHC.

This clonotype was counted at least ten times. The rearrangement uses TRBV29-1 and TRBJ2-7; perhaps TRBD1 as D (6 bases). The CDR3 runs 13 residues. Germline loops: CDR1 SQVTM, CDR2 ANQGSEA. Trimming cost V 6 bases and J 0 bases, with 12 bases left between them. As DNA, the CDR3 is TGCAGCGTATCCGGACAGAGCTCCTACGAGCAGTACTTC. Encoded protein: CSVSGQSSYEQYF.